This T cell receptor beta chain stems from a study of beta chain features in type 1 diabetes. Turning to the study itself: The study examined more than 100,000,000 sorted cells across all samples.

Comment on this clone: Its antigen is not known.

Expressed TCRB transcripts were sequenced because the entire RNA isolate underwent reverse transcription. Roughly 3.6 million reads were obtained on average from naive, central memory and regulatory T cell samples. TCRdb's table, derived via immunoSEQ multiplex PCR, lists solely in-frame clones and lacks some. Among around 300,000 clones, 8% were seen once, and the ten largest hold 1%. Study-wide results and caveats: Shorter TCRB CDR3s, moderately but significantly so, were found in Type 1 diabetes patients in all four CD4+ subsets.

Purities over 98% were achieved in all sorted populations. This CDR3 spans 13 amino acids. Germline values: CDR1 MNHNY, CDR2 SVGAGI (reference sequence). V lost 6 bases to trimming and J lost 1 base, with 9 bases between them. The source of this sequence is a woman aged 18-29 years in good health. The J gene is TRBJ1-1, the V gene TRBV6-6, with unresolved D. The specimen sequenced was central memory CD4+ T cells from blood. This chain's CDR3 is CASSARGNTEAFF. In nucleotides, the CDR3 is TGTGCCAGCAGCGCCAGAGGGAACACTGAAGCTTTCTTT.